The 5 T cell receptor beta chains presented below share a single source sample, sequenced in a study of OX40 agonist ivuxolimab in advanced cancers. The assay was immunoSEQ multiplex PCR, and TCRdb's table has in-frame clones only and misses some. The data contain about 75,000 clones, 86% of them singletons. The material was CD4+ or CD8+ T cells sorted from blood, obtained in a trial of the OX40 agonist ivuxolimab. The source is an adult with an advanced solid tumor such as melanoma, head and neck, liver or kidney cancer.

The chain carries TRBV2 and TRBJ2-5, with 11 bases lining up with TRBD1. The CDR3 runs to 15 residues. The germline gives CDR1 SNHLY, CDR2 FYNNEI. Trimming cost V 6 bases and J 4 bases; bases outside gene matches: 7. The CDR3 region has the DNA TGTGCCAGCAGGCGGACAGGGGGCGCGGCAGAGACCCAGTACTTC. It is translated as CASRRTGGAAETQYF. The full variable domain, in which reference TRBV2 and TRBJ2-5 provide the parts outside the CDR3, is EPEVTQTPSHQVTQMGQEVILRCVPISNHLYFYWYRQILGQKVEFLVSFYNNEISEKSEIFDDQFSVERPDGSNFTLKIRSTKLEDSAMYFCASRRTGGAAETQYFGPGTRLLVL.

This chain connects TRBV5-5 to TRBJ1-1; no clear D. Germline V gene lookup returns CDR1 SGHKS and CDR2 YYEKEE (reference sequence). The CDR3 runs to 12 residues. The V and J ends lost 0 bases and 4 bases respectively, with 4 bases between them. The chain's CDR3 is CASSLGTTEAFF. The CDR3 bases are TGTGCCAGCAGCTTGGGAACCACTGAAGCTTTCTTT.

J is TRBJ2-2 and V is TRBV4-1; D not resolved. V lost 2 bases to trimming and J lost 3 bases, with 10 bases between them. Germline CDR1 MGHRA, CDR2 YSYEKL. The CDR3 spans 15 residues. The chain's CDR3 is CASSQSPRHTGELFF. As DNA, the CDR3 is TGCGCCAGCAGCCAATCCCCCAGACACACCGGGGAGCTGTTTTTT.

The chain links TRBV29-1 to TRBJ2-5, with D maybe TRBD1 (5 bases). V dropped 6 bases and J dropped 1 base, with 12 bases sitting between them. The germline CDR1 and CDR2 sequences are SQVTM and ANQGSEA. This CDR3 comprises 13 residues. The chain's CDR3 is CSVPDSLQETQYF. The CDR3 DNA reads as TGCAGCGTCCCCGACAGCCTCCAAGAGACCCAGTACTTC.

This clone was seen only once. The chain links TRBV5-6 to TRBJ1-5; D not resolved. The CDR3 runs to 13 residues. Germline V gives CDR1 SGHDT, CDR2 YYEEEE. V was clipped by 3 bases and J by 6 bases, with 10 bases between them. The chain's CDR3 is CASSWEGSQPQHF. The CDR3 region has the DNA TGTGCCAGCAGCTGGGAAGGTAGTCAGCCCCAGCATTTT.